These T cell receptor beta chains were read from a single sample in a study of blood T cell repertoires in COVID-19. Method: immunoSEQ multiplex PCR; TCRdb's copy keeps in-frame clones and lacks some. The profile shows about 180,000 clones, about 90% of them singletons. Sequenced material: peripheral blood. The receptors were gathered from a man between 35 and 55 years old with active or convalescent COVID-19. CDR3s include the opening cysteine and the closing phenylalanine or tryptophan. A D gene is named only where the DNA matches it firmly. A clone size is listed for some rows: how often the clone was seen (once, few, many), or a class if it is expanded.

D | J | size | V | DNA | CDR3
NA | TRBJ1-1 | NA | TRBV4-1 | TGCGGCAGCAGCCTAGGGGGGGCAGGGATGTGGTCTGAAGCTTTCTTT | CGSSLGGAGMWSEAFF
TRBD2 | TRBJ2-1 | once | TRBV10-3 | TGTGCCATCAGTGAGGAGCTAGCGGGGGGGAATTACAATGAGCAGTTCTTC | CAISEELAGGNYNEQFF
TRBD1 | TRBJ1-1 | NA | TRBV28 | TGTGCCAGCAGTATACCACAGGGGATGAGATACACTGAAGCTTTCTTT | CASSIPQGMRYTEAFF
NA | TRBJ2-2 | NA | TRBV6-2/TRBV6-3 | TGTGCCAGCAGCCGTACCACAGGGACCGGGGAGCTGTTTTTT | CASSRTTGTGELFF
TRBD2 | TRBJ2-7 | NA | TRBV3-1/TRBV3-2 | TGTGCCAGCAGCCGGACTAGCGGGCCCTACGAGCAGTACTTC | CASSRTSGPYEQYF
NA | TRBJ2-2 | NA | TRBV6-5 | TGTGCCAGCAGTTACGGGGCAGCAAACACCGGGGAGCTGTTTTTT | CASSYGAANTGELFF
NA | TRBJ2-3 | few | TRBV29-1 | TGCAGCGTTGAAGATTGGCGGAGCACAGATACGCAGTATTTT | CSVEDWRSTDTQYF
NA | TRBJ1-6 | NA | TRBV7-2 | TGTGCCAGCAGCTTAGATGCGTCAGGGGCAACGAATTCACCCCTCCACTTT | CASSLDASGATNSPLHF
NA | TRBJ2-3 | NA | TRBV7-2 | TGTGCCAGCAGCTCCCTAGATACGCAGTATTTT | CASSSLDTQYF
TRBD2 | TRBJ2-3 | once | TRBV7-2 | TGTGCCAGCAGCTTATACCCGGGACTAGCGGGGGGGCGCACAGATACGCAGTATTTT | CASSLYPGLAGGRTDTQYF
NA | TRBJ2-7 | NA | TRBV5-1 | TGCGCCAGCAGCCAGGAAGGGGTCACCTACGAGCAGTACTTC | CASSQEGVTYEQYF
TRBD2 | TRBJ2-1 | once | TRBV19 | TGTGCCAGTAGTATAGTAGGACTAGCGGCCTACAATGAGCAGTTCTTC | CASSIVGLAAYNEQFF
TRBD2 | TRBJ2-7 | NA | TRBV4-1 | TGCGCCAGCAGCCAAGAGGGGACTAGCGGGGGGGCCAAGTACGAGCAGTACTTC | CASSQEGTSGGAKYEQYF
TRBD2 | TRBJ2-7 | NA | TRBV6-5 | TGTGCCAGCAAGCTAGCGGAGTACTACGAGCAGTACTTC | CASKLAEYYEQYF
NA | TRBJ1-6 | NA | TRBV7-3 | TGTGCCAGCAGCTTATGGGCCAATTCACCCCTCCACTTT | CASSLWANSPLHF
NA | TRBJ1-1 | NA | TRBV12-3/TRBV12-4 | TGTGCCAGCAGTTATACGGTAACTGAAGCTTTCTTT | CASSYTVTEAFF
TRBD1 | TRBJ2-7 | NA | TRBV18 | TGTGCCAGCTCGCGGGACAGGGGCTCCTACGAGCAGTACTTC | CASSRDRGSYEQYF
NA | TRBJ2-1 | once | TRBV12-3/TRBV12-4 | TGTGCCAGCAGTTTTAAGGGAGACAATGAGCAGTTCTTC | CASSFKGDNEQFF
NA | TRBJ2-1 | few | TRBV14 | TGTGCCAGCAGCCAAGCTCCCTCCGGGACAAATCAGTTCTTC | CASSQAPSGTNQFF